This T cell receptor beta chain was recorded in a study of T cells of healthy individuals. The sample holds many counts of this clonotype. Via MiXCR, TCRdb re-called the 5' RACE reads, giving one row per CDR3 protein. The data hold about 82,000 distinct CDR3 sequences, with 4% to 5.5% observed a single time. The TCR sequence derives from a female donor in good health.

The CDR3 DNA sequence: TGTGCCAGCAGTTACTCGTCAGGACTAGCGGGCGATACTAGCACAGATACGCAGTATTTT. Protein product: CASSYSSGLAGDTSTDTQYF. The V gene is TRBV6-2 or TRBV6-3, the J gene TRBJ2-3; 11 nucleotides line up with TRBD2. The V gene's germline CDR1 is MNHEY and CDR2 SVGEGT. The CDR3 contains 20 residues. Trimming took 0 bases from V and 0 from J; bases not matched to a gene: 11.